This entry is about one TCR beta chain. These data are taken from a study of blood T cell repertoires in COVID-19. Study information: Spain, Italy and the United States supplied samples that represented acute and convalescent COVID-19.

The Seattle patients, enrolled during active infection, were followed longitudinally. Trimming took 7 bases from V and 6 from J, leaving 13 bases between them. The CDR3 totals 14 residues. Germline lookup yields CDR1 MNHNY and CDR2 SVGAGI (reference sequence). Source study methods: Using reference gene primer amplification, nucleated cell counts were estimated. The table came from immunoSEQ multiplex PCR; TCRdb's copy has only in-frame clones and leaves some out. The V and J calls and clone size are taken from that table; D and trimming were inferred from the DNA. The data show some 170,000 clones, about 86% seen once.

Source material: peripheral blood. The rearrangement links TRBV6-6 to TRBJ1-6; a possible D gene is TRBD1 (6 bases). The origin of this receptor is a woman between 70 and 85 years old with COVID-19, enrolled during active disease. DNA for the CDR3: TGTGCCAGCACCTACAGGGATGCTAATTCACCCCTCCACTTT. This gives the protein CASTYRDANSPLHF.